What follows describes a single T cell receptor (beta chain). With V trimmed by 4 bases and J by 7 bases, 6 bases remained unmatched. The length of the CDR3 is 13 residues. The V gene's germline CDR1 is SGHRS and CDR2 YFSETQ. The table came from immunoSEQ multiplex PCR; TCRdb's copy has only in-frame clones and leaves some out. Among 80,000 to 100,000 clones, about 80% were seen once, and the ten largest hold under 20%. The sample belongs to a study of blood T cell repertoires in COVID-19. The clonotype comes from a human donor in a cohort sampled during active COVID-19. The V and J genes are TRBV5-1 and TRBJ1-2; TRBD1 agrees at 8 bases. Material for sequencing was peripheral blood. CDR3: CASSVDRGGGYTF. The CDR3 nucleotides are TGCGCCAGCAGCGTCGACAGGGGAGGTGGCTACACCTTC.